These 17 T cell receptor beta chains share one sample of origin, sequenced in a study of blood T cell repertoires in COVID-19. TCRdb's copy holds only in-frame clones and misses some; the assay was immunoSEQ multiplex PCR. There are around 450,000 clones in the sample; approximately 90% occur only once, and 4% to 5.5% lies in the top ten. The sample taken for sequencing was peripheral blood. Every receptor here comes from a woman aged 25 to 39 with acute or convalescent COVID-19.

The genes are TRBV5-1 and TRBJ2-5, with 9 bases aligning to TRBD2. The V gene end was trimmed by 7 bases and the J gene end by 5 bases; junction bases not matched to a gene: 9. Germline V CDR1 and CDR2: SGHRS, YFSETQ. The CDR3 sequence is 14 residues long. CDR3 sequence reads: CASAGTSRGETQYF. In DNA, the CDR3 is TGCGCCAGCGCCGGGACTAGCAGGGGGGAGACCCAGTACTTC.

This clone was detected only a few times. This chain's CDR3 is CASSDRPAAQGAWAKNIQYF. CDR3 bases: TGTGCCAGCAGCGATAGACCTGCGGCACAGGGGGCGTGGGCCAAAAACATTCAGTACTTC. The genes are TRBV2 and TRBJ2-4, with TRBD1 matching over 9 bases. CDR1 and CDR2 from the germline V gene are SNHLY and FYNNEI. CDR3 length equals 20 residues. V was pared by 6 bases and J by 1 base, with 19 bases of the junction left unmatched.

The CDR3 bases are TGTGCCAGCAGTTTAGCCTCCGCGGGAGAAGCTTTCTTT. It specifies CASSLASAGEAFF. The genes are TRBV12-3 or TRBV12-4 and TRBJ1-1; D is ambiguous. The CDR3 has 13 amino acids. Trimming removed 0 bases from V and 8 bases from J, with 10 bases in between.

This chain joins TRBV4-1 and TRBJ1-5, with D perhaps TRBD1 (6 bases). The V end was cut by 4 bases, the J end by 1 base, with 20 bases between. CDR1 is MGHRA, CDR2 YSYEKL, per germline. The CDR3 covers 18 residues. The CDR3 loop is CASSPLPQRTESNQPQHF. As DNA, the CDR3 is TGCGCCAGCAGCCCCCTTCCCCAGAGGACAGAGAGCAATCAGCCCCAGCATTTT.

The chain uses TRBV28 and TRBJ2-3, with TRBD1 matching over 8 bases. Germline V gene data show CDR1 as MDHEN and CDR2 as SYDVKM. The CDR3 spans 15 residues. Losses at the gene ends were 1 base for V and 5 bases for J; bases not matched to a gene: 5. CDR3 in amino acids: CASSLFRTGKDTQYF. DNA of the CDR3: TGTGCCAGCAGTTTATTCCGGACAGGGAAAGATACGCAGTATTTT.

About this clone itself: The sample contains more than one DNA sequence encoding this CDR3. The V call is TRBV9, the J call TRBJ2-7, with 7 bases lining up with TRBD2. The CDR3 is made up of 15 amino acids. V lost 0 bases, J lost 0 bases, and 3 bases stayed unmatched. CDR1 SGDLS and CDR2 YYNGEE come from the germline V gene. The CDR3 nucleotides read TGTGCCAGCAGCGTAGCGGGGGGAAGCTCCTACGAGCAGTACTTC. This sequence encodes CASSVAGGSSYEQYF.

V is TRBV27 and J is TRBJ2-3; TRBD2 matches at 13 bases. The length of the CDR3 is 17 residues. The V and J ends lost 3 bases and 7 bases, in that order; junction bases with no gene match: 10. CDR1 MNHEY and CDR2 SMNVEV come from the germline V gene (reference sequence). The DNA for the CDR3 is TGTGCCAGCAGTTTCGGGACTAGCGGGACCGGCAGGTATACGCAGTATTTT. The encoded protein is CASSFGTSGTGRYTQYF.

This clone showed up just once. The rearrangement joins TRBV5-5 to TRBJ1-2, with 8 bases matching TRBD1. This CDR3 has 15 residues. Germline assignment: CDR1 SGHKS and CDR2 YYEKEE (reference sequence). Unmatched junction bases numbered 8, after V lost 0 bases and J lost 7 bases. The CDR3 loop reads CASSLVQDRVTGYTF. CDR3 DNA sequence: TGTGCCAGCAGCTTGGTCCAGGACAGGGTTACTGGCTACACCTTC.

The CDR3 spells CATLRDFSSYEQYF. Written as DNA, the CDR3 is TGTGCCACCCTCCGGGACTTCTCCTCCTACGAGCAGTACTTC. The V call is TRBV6-5, the J call TRBJ2-7; possibly TRBD2 for D (6 bases). The ends were cut back, 10 bases at V and 0 bases at J, with 16 bases in the middle. Germline lookup yields CDR1 MNHEY and CDR2 SVGAGI. The CDR3 extends over 14 amino acids.

For this clone: One end of the junction is discordant with germline, which a read error may explain. The chain recombines TRBV6-4 with TRBJ2-1, with 10 nucleotides matching TRBD2. The CDR3 has 15 amino acids. Germline assignment: CDR1 MRHNA and CDR2 SNTAGT. The DNA of the CDR3 is TGTGCCAGCCGTGAGAACCAAGCGGGGGGGGCCGAGCAGTTCTTC. Its protein is CASRENQAGGAEQFF.

This chain links TRBV30 with TRBJ1-1, with 11 bases matching TRBD1. Trimming removed 2 bases from V and 1 base from J; junction bases left unmatched: 9. The CDR3 consists of 17 residues. CDR1 GTSNPN and CDR2 SVGIG come from the germline V gene (reference sequence). The CDR3 region is CAWSSQRTGGWNTEAFF. As DNA, the CDR3 is TGTGCCTGGAGTAGCCAGCGGACAGGGGGCTGGAACACTGAAGCTTTCTTT. Full variable domain (remainder filled in from reference TRBV30 and TRBJ1-1): SQTIHQWPATLVQPVGSPLSLECTVEGTSNPNLYWYRQAAGRGLQLLFYSVGIGQISSEVPQNLSASRPQDRQFILSSKKLLLSDSGFYLCAWSSQRTGGWNTEAFFGQGTRLTVV.

The chain recombines TRBV6-1 with TRBJ2-7; 7 bases map to TRBD1. This CDR3 region has 14 residues. From germline, CDR1 is MNHNS and CDR2 SASEGT. With 3 bases clipped from V and 7 bases from J, the junction kept 9 bases outside the gene matches. The DNA of the CDR3 is TGTGCCAGCAGTGAGACAGGGTTCGCTTTGGAGCAGTACTTC. Translation gives CASSETGFALEQYF.

In DNA, the CDR3 is TGCGCCAGCAGCCACGACAGGGGGAGCGGGGACGAGCAGTTCTTC. Amino acid sequence: CASSHDRGSGDEQFF. This sequence joins TRBV5-1 and TRBJ2-1; the match to TRBD1 covers 9 bases. This CDR3 comprises 15 residues. Germline assignment: CDR1 SGHRS and CDR2 YFSETQ. Trimming cost V 4 bases and J 10 bases; bases outside gene matches: 12.

The rearrangement links TRBV18 to TRBJ1-3, with 7 bases that match TRBD1. There are 16 residues in the CDR3. The germline V gene has CDR1 KGHSH and CDR2 LQKENI. Trimming at V came to 1 base and at J to 0 bases, leaving 3 bases not matched to a gene. CDR3 in amino acids: CASSPRTGYSGNTIYF. In DNA, the CDR3 is TGTGCCAGCTCACCACGGACAGGATACTCTGGAAACACCATATATTTT.

The chain combines TRBV24-1 with TRBJ2-5; D possibly corresponds to TRBD1 (6 bases). Trimming removed 6 bases from V and 5 bases from J, with 12 bases in between. The germline V gene encodes CDR1 KGHDR and CDR2 SFDVKD. CDR3 length equals 13 residues. CDR3 nucleotide sequence: TGTGCCACCAGTCGTGGGGGCGTGGAGACCCAGTACTTC. Translation: CATSRGGVETQYF.

This clone was found once. The chain couples TRBV28 to TRBJ1-5; possibly TRBD1 for D (6 bases). V dropped 5 bases and J dropped 9 bases, with 14 bases sitting between them. The CDR3 totals 13 residues. CDR1 MDHEN and CDR2 SYDVKM come from the germline V gene. The CDR3 DNA follows: TGTGCCAGCAGTCAACACAGGGCAGCGCCCCAGCATTTT. It yields the protein CASSQHRAAPQHF. Using reference TRBV28 and TRBJ1-5 for the parts outside the CDR3, the full variable domain is DVKVTQSSRYLVKRTGEKVFLECVQDMDHENMFWYRQDPGLGLRLIYFSYDVKMKEKGDIPEGYSVSREKKERFSLILESASTNQTSMYLCASSQHRAAPQHFGDGTRLSIL.

This clone was recorded a few times. The chain has TRBV2 and TRBJ1-2, with D perhaps matching TRBD1 (6 bases). Trimming shortened V by 6 bases and J by 6 bases, and 17 bases separated the two germline ends. The CDR3 has 14 residues. Germline V gives CDR1 SNHLY, CDR2 FYNNEI. The CDR3 DNA follows: TGTGCCAGCAGCCCTCAGGGGCGCCCGGATGGCTACACCTTC. It yields the protein CASSPQGRPDGYTF.